The 32 T cell receptor beta chains given below trace back to one sample, sequenced in a study of shared clonotypes between healthy human individuals. The protocol was immunoSEQ multiplex PCR, while the TCRdb copy is restricted to in-frame clones and leaves out a portion. Of fewer than 2.5 million clones in the sample, 80% to 95% were seen once. The source material was naive CD4+ T cells from PBMCs. The sample's subset: CD45RA+ positively selected. Receptors were obtained from a man between 18 and 35 years old in good health. Some clones in this sample may be carry-over from other donors' samples.

The chain combines TRBV27 with TRBJ1-2, with 7 bases lining up with TRBD1. The CDR3 has 14 amino acids. V shed 8 bases and J 4 bases; nucleotides not matched to a gene: 10. From germline, CDR1 is MNHEY and CDR2 SMNVEV (reference sequence). The CDR3 region has the DNA TGTGCCAGCTGCTCCTTGGAGGGGGCCTATGGCTACACCTTC. Its protein product is CASCSLEGAYGYTF.

The chain combines TRBV7-2 with TRBJ2-1, with D maybe TRBD2 (5 bases). Looked up from germline, CDR1 is SGHTA and CDR2 is FQGNSA. Trimming stripped 5 bases from V and 5 bases from J, with 10 bases between. This CDR3 is built from 13 residues. As DNA, the CDR3 is TGTGCCAGCAGCCTTGGGGAGAACAATGAGCAGTTCTTC. Amino acids: CASSLGENNEQFF.

The V and J genes are TRBV10-2 and TRBJ2-2; 10 positions agree with TRBD2. Germline trimming cut 3 bases from V and 6 bases from J; bases unmatched to any gene: 4. Germline CDR1 and CDR2: WSHSY and SAAADI. This CDR3 region has 15 residues. CDR3 loop: CASSDLAGASGELFF. In nucleotides, the CDR3 is TGCGCCAGCAGTGATCTAGCGGGAGCGTCCGGGGAGCTGTTTTTT.

This chain connects TRBV27 to TRBJ2-5; D is possibly TRBD1 (7 bases). Germline V lookup: CDR1 MNHEY, CDR2 SMNVEV (reference sequence). V was clipped by 9 bases and J by 1 base, with 12 bases between them. This CDR3 is 13 amino acids long. CDR3 sequence (DNA): TGTGCCAGGCGGGACAGCTCCCAAGAGACCCAGTACTTC. Amino acid sequence: CARRDSSQETQYF.

J is TRBJ1-1 and V is TRBV14; D is uncertain. V lost 1 base and J 5 bases, leaving 11 bases between the germline ends. There are 14 residues in the CDR3. Germline CDR1 and CDR2: SGHDN and FVKESK. This chain's CDR3 is CASSQVGWGTEAFF. The CDR3 DNA follows: TGTGCCAGCAGCCAAGTGGGGTGGGGAACTGAAGCTTTCTTT.

J is TRBJ2-5 and V is TRBV5-1; TRBD1 agrees at 7 bases. The length of the CDR3 is 17 residues. Trimming at V came to 0 bases and at J to 1 base, leaving 9 bases not matched to a gene. CDR1 and CDR2 from the germline V gene are SGHRS and YFSETQ. CDR3: CASSLASDGTVQETQYF. CDR3 coding DNA: TGCGCCAGCAGCTTGGCTAGTGATGGGACAGTCCAAGAGACCCAGTACTTC.

V usage is TRBV14 and J usage is TRBJ2-5; the D gene could be TRBD1 or TRBD2 (5 bases each). This CDR3 has 16 amino acids. The germline CDR1 and CDR2 sequences are SGHDN and FVKESK. Between the trimmed V and J ends, which lost 0 bases and 7 bases, there was a span of 18 bases. The CDR3 loop reads CASSQENGAMAATQYF. The CDR3 nucleotides read TGTGCCAGCAGCCAAGAGAACGGGGCGATGGCCGCGACCCAGTACTTC.

The V call is TRBV27, the J call TRBJ2-7; no clear D gene. The CDR3 totals 14 residues. V dropped 5 bases and J dropped 2 bases, with 13 bases sitting between them. Germline values: CDR1 MNHEY, CDR2 SMNVEV (reference sequence). The CDR3 sequence is CASSPAPLPYEQYF. CDR3 nucleotide sequence: TGTGCCAGCAGTCCCGCCCCCCTTCCCTACGAGCAGTACTTC.

This rearrangement joins TRBV28 to TRBJ2-1; 10 bases map to TRBD1. Germline CDR1 MDHEN, CDR2 SYDVKM. V lost 5 bases, J lost 5 bases, and 3 bases stayed unmatched. This CDR3 contains 14 residues. CDR3 region: CASSPGQGDNEQFF. The CDR3, as DNA: TGTGCCAGCAGTCCCGGACAGGGGGACAATGAGCAGTTCTTC.

In its sample, this clone was seen once. This rearrangement joins TRBV7-9 to TRBJ2-7; the D gene is possibly TRBD1 (6 bases). Per the germline V gene, CDR1 is SEHNR and CDR2 is FQNEAQ (reference sequence). The CDR3 covers 15 residues. V lost 5 bases and J 3 bases, leaving 17 bases between the germline ends. CDR3 amino acids: CASSGLGGAVYEQYF. CDR3 in DNA: TGTGCCAGCAGCGGCCTTGGGGGCGCGGTCTACGAGCAGTACTTC.

This rearrangement joins TRBV7-2 to TRBJ1-3; 11 nucleotides line up with TRBD1. V dropped 5 bases and J dropped 0; count of bases not matched to a gene: 3. The germline CDR1 and CDR2 sequences are SGHTA and FQGNSA. This CDR3 contains 16 residues. CDR3 region: CASSGQGARSGNTIYF. The CDR3 DNA follows: TGTGCCAGCAGCGGACAGGGGGCCCGCTCTGGAAACACCATATATTTT. Drawing the rest from reference TRBV7-2 and TRBJ1-3, the complete variable domain is GAGVSQSPSNKVTEKGKDVELRCDPISGHTALYWYRQSLGQGLEFLIYFQGNSAPDKSGLPSDRFSAERTGGSVSTLTIQRTQQEDSAVYLCASSGQGARSGNTIYFGEGSWLTVV.

V usage is TRBV4-1 and J usage is TRBJ2-1; D remains ambiguous. The CDR3 extends over 13 amino acids. Trimming removed 0 bases from V and 12 bases from J, with 12 bases in between. CDR1 and CDR2 (germline): MGHRA, YSYEKL. The CDR3 DNA follows: TGCGCCAGCAGCCAAGAACCTGGGATGGGGCAGTTCTTC. Translating gives CASSQEPGMGQFF.

With regard to this clone: Other DNA sequences in this specimen translate into the identical CDR3. The chain carries TRBV5-1 and TRBJ2-7; a weak D match, TRBD2 (5 bases). V dropped 4 bases and J dropped 0 bases, with 11 bases sitting between them. The CDR3 has 14 amino acids. Germline CDR1 and CDR2: SGHRS and YFSETQ. Here the CDR3 DNA reads TGCGCCAGCAGCCCTCGGACTGACTCCTACGAGCAGTACTTC. It codes for CASSPRTDSYEQYF. The whole variable domain, filled in from reference TRBV5-1 and TRBJ2-7, reads KAGVTQTPRYLIKTRGQQVTLSCSPISGHRSVSWYQQTPGQGLQFLFEYFSETQRNKGNFPGRFSGRQFSNSRSEMNVSTLELGDSALYLCASSPRTDSYEQYFGPGTRLTVT.

The chain couples TRBV7-8 to TRBJ1-1; D uncertain. Germline CDR1 SGHVS, CDR2 FQNEAQ. Trimming took off 4 bases at V and 2 bases at J, with 8 bases between the two ends. The CDR3 extends over 13 amino acids. The CDR3 coding sequence is TGTGCCAGCAGCTCCGATTTTAACACTGAAGCTTTCTTT. As protein: CASSSDFNTEAFF. The full variable domain, rest sourced from reference TRBV7-8 and TRBJ1-1, is GAGVSQSPRYKVAKRGQDVALRCDPISGHVSLFWYQQALGQGPEFLTYFQNEAQLDKSGLPSDRFFAERPEGSVSTLKIQRTQQEDSAVYLCASSSDFNTEAFFGQGTRLTVV.

V usage is TRBV27 and J usage is TRBJ2-7, with D unresolved. This CDR3 has 14 amino acids. Germline CDR1 MNHEY, CDR2 SMNVEV (reference sequence). V was trimmed by 0 bases and J by 3 bases, leaving 9 bases between them. The CDR3 spells CASSLSGYYYEQYF. In DNA, the CDR3 is TGTGCCAGCAGTTTATCGGGGTACTACTACGAGCAGTACTTC.

The rearrangement links TRBV5-5 to TRBJ1-2; D unresolved. This CDR3 has 13 amino acids. V shed 2 bases and J shed 4 bases, with 9 bases lying between them. Per germline, CDR1 SGHKS and CDR2 YYEKEE (reference sequence). Here the CDR3 reads CASSFDITYGYTF. CDR3 sequence (DNA): TGTGCCAGCAGCTTCGACATTACCTATGGCTACACCTTC.

V and J are TRBV9 and TRBJ1-1; 9 bases fit TRBD1. Trimming at V came to 3 bases and at J to 5 bases, leaving 11 bases not matched to a gene. CDR3 length: 16 amino acids. Germline lookup yields CDR1 SGDLS and CDR2 YYNGEE. CDR3 sequence reads: CASSEGRTGVVTEAFF. Written as DNA, the CDR3 is TGTGCCAGCAGCGAGGGAAGGACAGGGGTGGTTACTGAAGCTTTCTTT.

V and J are TRBV7-9 and TRBJ2-2; unclear D gene. V lost 6 bases to trimming and J lost 0 bases, with 17 bases between them. The CDR3 runs to 17 residues. Germline V gene sequence: CDR1 SEHNR, CDR2 FQNEAQ (reference sequence). CDR3 DNA sequence: TGTGCCAGCAGTAGAGGATTAGCCTATCCGAACACCGGGGAGCTGTTTTTT. As protein: CASSRGLAYPNTGELFF.

The rearrangement joins TRBV5-1 to TRBJ2-7; D is tentatively TRBD1 or TRBD2 (6 bases each). The germline CDR1 and CDR2 sequences are SGHRS and YFSETQ. The V end lost 0 bases, the J end lost 3 bases, and 10 bases lay between the germline ends. CDR3 size: 14 residues. DNA for the CDR3: TGCGCCAGCAGCTTGGAGGGGGGTGGCTACGAGCAGTACTTC. This translates into CASSLEGGGYEQYF.

This chain joins TRBV7-9 and TRBJ2-7; weak D call: TRBD2 (5 bases). This CDR3 has 16 residues. Trimming took 3 bases from V and 6 from J, leaving 21 bases between them. CDR1 and CDR2 from the germline V gene are SEHNR and FQNEAQ (reference sequence). This CDR3 is CASSFPGPSIEGEQYF. The DNA of the CDR3 is TGTGCCAGCAGCTTTCCAGGTCCTTCCATCGAGGGCGAGCAGTACTTC.

This clone was counted a single time. The chain carries TRBV6-1 and TRBJ2-1; 9 bases are a match to TRBD2. The V segment lost 9 bases and the J segment 3 bases; nucleotides outside the gene matches: 6. CDR3 size: 14 residues. The germline gives CDR1 MNHNS, CDR2 SASEGT. The chain's CDR3 is CASVIAGDYNEQFF. CDR3 bases: TGTGCCAGTGTGATAGCGGGGGACTACAATGAGCAGTTCTTC.

The V and J genes are TRBV5-4 and TRBJ1-1; 7 nucleotides agree with TRBD1. CDR1 is SGHNT and CDR2 is YYREEE in the germline V gene (reference sequence). V trimming: 4 bases; J trimming: 7 bases; junction bases outside the gene matches: 10. There are 14 residues in the CDR3. The CDR3 is CASSGPEGAHEAFF. Written as DNA, the CDR3 is TGTGCCAGCAGCGGGCCAGAGGGGGCTCATGAAGCTTTCTTT.

As to this clone: This sample also contains other DNA sequences that code for the same CDR3. The gene calls are TRBV7-3 and TRBJ2-1, with 10 positions matching TRBD2. CDR1 is SGHTA, CDR2 FQGTGA, per germline. Trimming at V came to 4 bases and at J to 4 bases, leaving 4 bases not matched to a gene. This CDR3 contains 15 residues. CDR3 in amino acids: CASSSGLAAYNEQFF. The DNA for the CDR3 is TGTGCCAGCAGCTCTGGACTAGCGGCTTACAATGAGCAGTTCTTC.

The V gene is TRBV19, the J gene TRBJ1-2; D is unresolved. V lost 5 bases to trimming and J lost 4 bases, with 17 bases between them. This CDR3 contains 15 residues. CDR1 and CDR2 (germline): LNHDA, SQIVND (reference sequence). In nucleotides, the CDR3 is TGTGCCAGTAGTGTAACCTTCCTAGACCTCTATGGCTACACCTTC. It codes for CASSVTFLDLYGYTF.

The rearrangement links TRBV5-1 to TRBJ2-5; D is perhaps TRBD1 (6 bases). Trimming stripped 3 bases from V and 1 base from J, with 13 bases between. From germline, CDR1 is SGHRS and CDR2 YFSETQ. This CDR3 is built from 15 residues. CDR3 DNA sequence: TGCGCCAGCAGCTCCCGCGGACAGATCCAAGAGACCCAGTACTTC. Translated: CASSSRGQIQETQYF.

The chain combines TRBV5-4 with TRBJ2-2; D is ambiguous. This CDR3 contains 15 residues. V lost 0 bases, J lost 4 bases, and 10 bases lay in between. Germline assignment: CDR1 SGHNT and CDR2 YYREEE (reference sequence). Here the CDR3 reads CASSLGAASTGELFF. CDR3 in DNA: TGTGCCAGCAGCTTGGGGGCAGCTAGCACCGGGGAGCTGTTTTTT. Full variable domain (missing parts from reference TRBV5-4 and TRBJ2-2): ETGVTQSPTHLIKTRGQQVTLRCSSQSGHNTVSWYQQALGQGPQFIFQYYREEENGRGNFPPRFSGLQFPNYSSELNVNALELDDSALYLCASSLGAASTGELFFGEGSRLTVL.

In the case of this clone: Other DNA sequences in the same sample also yield this CDR3. For the CDR3, the DNA is TGTGCCAGCAGTTTGGTCTCCTACGAGCAGTACTTC. Translating gives CASSLVSYEQYF. The V and J genes are TRBV28 and TRBJ2-7; D not resolved. The V gene lost 3 bases and the J gene lost 0 bases, with 3 bases spanning the gap. CDR1 is MDHEN, CDR2 SYDVKM, per germline. There are 12 residues in the CDR3.

This clone has a single count. This chain joins TRBV6-5 and TRBJ2-2; 9 bases line up with TRBD1. The trim removed 6 bases at V and 3 bases at J, leaving 5 bases unmatched. CDR1 is MNHEY and CDR2 is SVGAGI in the germline V gene. This CDR3 contains 15 residues. Written as DNA, the CDR3 is TGTGCCAGCAGGGCACAGGGGGCGTACACCGGGGAGCTGTTTTTT. This encodes CASRAQGAYTGELFF.

The DNA for the CDR3 is TGTGCCACCAGCAGAGATCGCGCAGGGTCCTACGAGCAGTACTTC. Amino acid sequence: CATSRDRAGSYEQYF. V usage is TRBV15 and J usage is TRBJ2-7, with D tentatively TRBD1 (5 bases). With 0 bases removed from V and 1 base from J, the gap between germline ends came to 10 bases. The germline V gene has CDR1 LNHNV and CDR2 YYDKDF (reference sequence). The CDR3 length is 15 residues. Combining the CDR3 with reference TRBV15 and TRBJ2-7 gives the whole variable domain DAMVIQNPRYQVTQFGKPVTLSCSQTLNHNVMYWYQQKSSQAPKLLFHYYDKDFNNEADTPDNFQSRRPNTSFCFLDIRSPGLGDTAMYLCATSRDRAGSYEQYFGPGTRLTVT.

The rearrangement joins TRBV29-1 to TRBJ2-1; weak D call: TRBD2 (5 bases). The CDR3 has 14 residues. V was clipped by 6 bases and J by 4 bases, with 16 bases between them. Germline lookup yields CDR1 SQVTM and CDR2 ANQGSEA. CDR3 bases: TGCAGCGTCTCAGGTAGCGAGAGATACAATGAGCAGTTCTTC. Its protein is CSVSGSERYNEQFF.

This clone was found a few times. The chain carries TRBV7-9 and TRBJ2-1; perhaps TRBD2 as D (5 bases). This CDR3 contains 13 residues. Germline lookup yields CDR1 SEHNR and CDR2 FQNEAQ (reference sequence). V shed 5 bases and J shed 4 bases, with 9 bases lying between them. The CDR3 spells CASSPGEYNEQFF. CDR3 sequence (DNA): TGTGCCAGCAGCCCTGGGGAGTACAATGAGCAGTTCTTC.

The chain couples TRBV30 to TRBJ2-5; 8 bases are shared with TRBD1. V shed 3 bases, J shed 11 bases, and the junction held 14 bases outside the gene matches. Germline V gene lookup returns CDR1 GTSNPN and CDR2 SVGIG (reference sequence). This CDR3 is 14 amino acids long. CDR3 nucleotides: TGTGCCTGGAGACCAGGGGGCGCGGTCAGGGGACAGTACTTC. Its translation is CAWRPGGAVRGQYF.